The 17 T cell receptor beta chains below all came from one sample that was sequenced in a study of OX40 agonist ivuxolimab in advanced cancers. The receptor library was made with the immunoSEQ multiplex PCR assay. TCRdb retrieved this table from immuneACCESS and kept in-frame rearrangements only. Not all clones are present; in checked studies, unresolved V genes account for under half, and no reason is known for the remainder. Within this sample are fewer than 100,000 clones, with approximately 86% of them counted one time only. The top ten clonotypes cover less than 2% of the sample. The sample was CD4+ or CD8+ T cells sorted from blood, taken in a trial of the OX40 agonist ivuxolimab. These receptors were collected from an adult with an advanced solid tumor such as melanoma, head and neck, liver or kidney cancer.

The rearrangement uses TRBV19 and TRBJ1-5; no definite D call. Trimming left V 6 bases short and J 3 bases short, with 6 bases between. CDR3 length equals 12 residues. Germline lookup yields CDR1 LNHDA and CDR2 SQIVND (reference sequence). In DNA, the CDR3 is TGTGCCAGTAGACGCGACAATCAGCCCCAGCATTTT. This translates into CASRRDNQPQHF. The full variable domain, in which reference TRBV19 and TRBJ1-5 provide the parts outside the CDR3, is DGGITQSPKYLFRKEGQNVTLSCEQNLNHDAMYWYRQDPGQGLRLIYYSQIVNDFQKGDIAEGYSVSREKKESFPLTVTSAQKNPTAFYLCASRRDNQPQHFGDGTRLSIL.

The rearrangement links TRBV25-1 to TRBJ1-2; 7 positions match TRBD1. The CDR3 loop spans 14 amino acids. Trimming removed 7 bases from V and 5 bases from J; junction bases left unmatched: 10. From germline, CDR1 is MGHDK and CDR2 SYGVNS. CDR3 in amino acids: CASKAQGEYYGYTF. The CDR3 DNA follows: TGTGCCAGCAAGGCTCAGGGGGAGTATTATGGCTACACCTTC.

The DNA of the CDR3 is TGTGCCACCAGCAGAGACACGGGGACTAACACTGAAGCTTTCTTT. Protein sequence: CATSRDTGTNTEAFF. The V gene is TRBV15, the J gene TRBJ1-1; the D gene is possibly TRBD1 (5 bases). This CDR3 has 15 residues. V was clipped by 0 bases and J by 2 bases, with 10 bases between them. Germline V gene data show CDR1 as LNHNV and CDR2 as YYDKDF (reference sequence).

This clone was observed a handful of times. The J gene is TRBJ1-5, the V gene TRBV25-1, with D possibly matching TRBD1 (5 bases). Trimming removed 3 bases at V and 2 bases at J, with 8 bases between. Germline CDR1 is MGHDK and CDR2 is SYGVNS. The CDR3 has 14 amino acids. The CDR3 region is CASSEGGGNQPQHF. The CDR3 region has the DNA TGTGCCAGCAGTGAGGGAGGGGGCAATCAGCCCCAGCATTTT.

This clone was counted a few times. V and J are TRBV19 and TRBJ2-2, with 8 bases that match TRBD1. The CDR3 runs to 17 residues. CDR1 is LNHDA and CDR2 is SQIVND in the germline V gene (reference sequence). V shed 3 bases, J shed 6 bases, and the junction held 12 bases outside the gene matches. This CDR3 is CASSIQGAVSWAGELFF. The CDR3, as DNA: TGTGCCAGTAGTATCCAGGGGGCGGTTTCTTGGGCCGGGGAGCTGTTTTTT.

CDR3 sequence: CASRIENIQYF. DNA for the CDR3: TGTGCCAGCAGGATCGAAAACATTCAGTACTTC. The chain recombines TRBV6-1 with TRBJ2-4; D is undetermined. The V gene's germline CDR1 is MNHNS and CDR2 SASEGT. The V end lost 6 bases, the J end lost 5 bases, and 5 bases lay between the germline ends. The CDR3 loop spans 11 amino acids.

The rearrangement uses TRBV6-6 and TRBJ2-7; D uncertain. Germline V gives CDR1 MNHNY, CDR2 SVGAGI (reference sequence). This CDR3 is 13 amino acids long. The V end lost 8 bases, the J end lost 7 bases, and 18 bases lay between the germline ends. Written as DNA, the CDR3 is TGTGCCAGCGGCTCTGCATCGGGTAGGGAGCAGTACTTC. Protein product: CASGSASGREQYF.

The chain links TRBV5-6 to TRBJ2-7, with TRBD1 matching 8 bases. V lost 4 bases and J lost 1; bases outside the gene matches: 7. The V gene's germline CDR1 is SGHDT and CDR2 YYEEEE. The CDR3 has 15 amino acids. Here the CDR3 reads CASSILQGVSYEQYF. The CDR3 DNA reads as TGTGCCAGCAGCATATTACAGGGGGTATCCTACGAGCAGTACTTC.

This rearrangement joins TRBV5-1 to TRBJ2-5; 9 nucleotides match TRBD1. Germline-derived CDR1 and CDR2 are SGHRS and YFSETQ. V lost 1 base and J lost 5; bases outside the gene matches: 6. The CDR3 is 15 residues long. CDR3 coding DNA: TGCGCCAGCAGCTTGAGGACAGGGGATTCGGAGACCCAGTACTTC. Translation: CASSLRTGDSETQYF.

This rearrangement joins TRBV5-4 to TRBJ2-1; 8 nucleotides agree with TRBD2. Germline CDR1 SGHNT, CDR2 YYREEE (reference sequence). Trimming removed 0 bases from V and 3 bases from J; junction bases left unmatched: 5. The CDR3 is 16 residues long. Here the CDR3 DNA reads TGTGCCAGCAGCTTGGGGAGCGGGGGCCTCTACAATGAGCAGTTCTTC. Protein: CASSLGSGGLYNEQFF.

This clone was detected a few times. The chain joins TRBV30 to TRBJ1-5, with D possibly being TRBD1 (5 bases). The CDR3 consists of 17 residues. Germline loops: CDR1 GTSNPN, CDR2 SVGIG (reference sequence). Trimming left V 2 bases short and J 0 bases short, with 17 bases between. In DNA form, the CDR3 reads TGTGCCTGGAGTCGAGGGGACCCCTTCCTTAGCAATCAGCCCCAGCATTTT. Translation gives CAWSRGDPFLSNQPQHF.

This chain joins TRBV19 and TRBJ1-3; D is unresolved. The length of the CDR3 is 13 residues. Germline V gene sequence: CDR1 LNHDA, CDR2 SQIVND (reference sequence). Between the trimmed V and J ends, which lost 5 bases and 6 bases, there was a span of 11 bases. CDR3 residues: CASSPGFQNTIYF. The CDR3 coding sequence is TGTGCCAGTAGTCCGGGATTCCAAAACACCATATATTTT.

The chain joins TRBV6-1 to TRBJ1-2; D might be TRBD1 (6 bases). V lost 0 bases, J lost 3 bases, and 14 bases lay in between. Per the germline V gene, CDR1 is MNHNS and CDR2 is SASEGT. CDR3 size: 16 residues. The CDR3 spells CASSEALARGDYGYTF. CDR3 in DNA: TGTGCCAGCAGTGAAGCTTTGGCAAGGGGGGACTATGGCTACACCTTC.

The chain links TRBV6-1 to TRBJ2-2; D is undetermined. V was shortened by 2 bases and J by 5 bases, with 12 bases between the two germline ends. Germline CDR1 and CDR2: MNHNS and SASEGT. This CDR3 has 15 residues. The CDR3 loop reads CASSELPQRTGELFF. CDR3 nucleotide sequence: TGTGCCAGCAGTGAATTACCGCAGAGGACCGGGGAGCTGTTTTTT.

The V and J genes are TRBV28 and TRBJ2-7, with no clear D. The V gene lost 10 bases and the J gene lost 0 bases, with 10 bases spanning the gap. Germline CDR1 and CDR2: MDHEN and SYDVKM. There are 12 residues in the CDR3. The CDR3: CATTGNSYEQYF. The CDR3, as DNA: TGTGCCACAACCGGCAACTCCTACGAGCAGTACTTC.

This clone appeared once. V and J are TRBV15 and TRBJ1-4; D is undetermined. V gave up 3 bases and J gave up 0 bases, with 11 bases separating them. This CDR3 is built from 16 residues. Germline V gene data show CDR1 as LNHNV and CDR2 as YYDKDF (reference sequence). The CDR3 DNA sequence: TGTGCCACCAGCAGGGAAGGGTCTGCAACTAATGAAAAACTGTTTTTT. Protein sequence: CATSREGSATNEKLFF.

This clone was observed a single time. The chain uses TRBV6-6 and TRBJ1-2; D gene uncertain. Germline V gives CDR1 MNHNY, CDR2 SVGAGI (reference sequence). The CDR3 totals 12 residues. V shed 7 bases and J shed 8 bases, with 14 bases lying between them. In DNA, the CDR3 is TGTGCCAGCAACCAGCCTGAGAAAGGCTACACCTTC. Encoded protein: CASNQPEKGYTF.